This TCR beta chain was retrieved from a study of technical replicates of blood from a handful of donors. Trimming at V came to 5 bases and at J to 8 bases, leaving 3 bases not matched to a gene. CDR1 is SGHAT, CDR2 FQNNGV, per germline. The CDR3 is 13 residues long. Here immunoSEQ multiplex PCR was the method, and the copy in TCRdb shows in-frame clones only, minus some. The table lists some 70,000 clones, around 87% of them singletons, with just over 4.5% in the top ten. This clonotype originated in a human donor in good health. Some clones in this sample may be carry-over from other donors' samples. The V and J genes are TRBV11-2 and TRBJ1-2; TRBD1 agrees at 12 bases. The sequencing input was PBMCs. CDR3 residues: CASSRDRGLGYTF. As DNA, the CDR3 is TGTGCCAGCAGCCGGGACAGGGGGCTCGGCTACACCTTC.